This T cell receptor (beta chain) came from a study of CD8+ T cells in alopecia areata. As for the study in general: The study gave treated patients oral tofacitinib at 5 to 10 mg twice daily. Tofacitinib dosing lasted 6 to 18 months, which was then followed by 6 months off drug.

Comment on this clone: Its matching antigen is unknown.

The treatment denotes: oral pan-JAK inhibitor, 5-10 mg twice daily. Peripheral blood, together with lesional scalp punch biopsies, was collected from alopecia areata patients. Study-wide findings and caveats: Numerous clones, expanded in lesions, remained in scalp and blood during tofacitinib.

CDR3 length equals 17 residues. The V gene's germline CDR1 is SGHRS and CDR2 YFSETQ. After removal of 4 bases from V and 4 bases from J, the junction contained 9 bases not matched to a gene. RNA extraction was followed by reverse transcription into cDNA, which acted as the sequencing template. Data came from immunoSEQ multiplex PCR; TCRdb stores just in-frame clones and leaves some out. The data hold a few hundred thousand clones, with 60% observed a single time. Specimen: CD4+ T cells sorted from blood, collected at approximately week 51, from a patient treated with tofacitinib. The TCR comes from a human donor with alopecia areata. J is TRBJ2-2 and V is TRBV5-1; 11 bases line up with TRBD1. The CDR3 coding sequence is TGCGCCAGCAGCGCCTGGACAGGGGGCTTGGGCACCGGGGAGCTGTTTTTT. It yields the protein CASSAWTGGLGTGELFF.